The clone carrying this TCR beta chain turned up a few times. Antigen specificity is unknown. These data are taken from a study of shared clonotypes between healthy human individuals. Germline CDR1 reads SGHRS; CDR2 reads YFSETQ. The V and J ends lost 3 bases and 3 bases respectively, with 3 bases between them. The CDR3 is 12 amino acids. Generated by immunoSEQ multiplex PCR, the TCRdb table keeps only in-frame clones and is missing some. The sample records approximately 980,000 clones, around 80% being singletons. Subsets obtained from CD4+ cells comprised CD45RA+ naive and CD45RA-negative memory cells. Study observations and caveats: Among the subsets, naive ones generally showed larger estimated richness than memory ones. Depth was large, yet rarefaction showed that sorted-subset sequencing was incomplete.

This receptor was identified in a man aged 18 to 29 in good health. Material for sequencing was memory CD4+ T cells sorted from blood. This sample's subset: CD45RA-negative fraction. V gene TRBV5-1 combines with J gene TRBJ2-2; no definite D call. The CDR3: CASSWHTGELFF. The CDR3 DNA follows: TGCGCCAGCAGCTGGCACACCGGGGAGCTGTTTTTT. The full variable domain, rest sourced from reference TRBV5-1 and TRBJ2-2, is KAGVTQTPRYLIKTRGQQVTLSCSPISGHRSVSWYQQTPGQGLQFLFEYFSETQRNKGNFPGRFSGRQFSNSRSEMNVSTLELGDSALYLCASSWHTGELFFGEGSRLTVL.